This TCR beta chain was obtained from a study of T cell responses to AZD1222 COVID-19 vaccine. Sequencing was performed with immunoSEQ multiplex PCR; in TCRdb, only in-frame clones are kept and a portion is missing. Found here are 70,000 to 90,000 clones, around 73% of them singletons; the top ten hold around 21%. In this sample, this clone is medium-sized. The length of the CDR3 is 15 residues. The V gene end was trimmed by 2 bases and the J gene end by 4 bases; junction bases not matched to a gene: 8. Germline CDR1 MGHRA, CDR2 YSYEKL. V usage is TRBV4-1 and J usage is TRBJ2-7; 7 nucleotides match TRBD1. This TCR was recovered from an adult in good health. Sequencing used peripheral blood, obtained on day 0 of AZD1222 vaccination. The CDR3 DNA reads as TGCGCCAGCAGCCAATTCACAGGGGTTCTTTACGAGCAGTACTTC. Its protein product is CASSQFTGVLYEQYF.